These 17 T cell receptor beta chains originate from one sample sequenced in a study of naive and memory T cell subsets. Findings and caveats of the study: Possibly reflecting memory cells re-expressing CD45RA, a few larger clonotypes occurred in naive repertoires, especially CD8.

The beta constant-region primer was an equimolar mix of two oligonucleotides covering TRBC1 and TRBC2. Four rounds of PCR amplified the ligated cDNA using nested alpha and beta constant-region primers plus SP2. TCRdb independently ran MiXCR on the UMI-ligation and nested PCR reads; one entry per CDR3 protein. This table has more than 95,000 distinct CDR3 sequences, about 14% appearing once. Their cognate antigens are unknown. Sequenced sample: naive CD8+ T cells from blood. The source is a human donor in good health.

This clonotype occurred a few times. This sequence joins TRBV7-9 and TRBJ2-7; 7 nucleotides match TRBD1. The CDR3 extends over 14 amino acids. J gave up 5 bases and V 4 bases, and 8 bases lay outside the gene matches. Germline assignment: CDR1 SEHNR and CDR2 FQNEAQ (reference sequence). CDR3 DNA sequence: TGTGCCAGCAGCTCGGTGACAGGGACCCACGAGCAGTACTTC. Translating gives CASSSVTGTHEQYF.

This clonotype was detected only a few times. This chain links TRBV7-6 with TRBJ1-3, with D possibly matching TRBD1 (5 bases). Germline V gene sequence: CDR1 SGHVS, CDR2 FNYEAQ. Trimming pared 4 bases from V and 0 bases from J, leaving 10 bases between. CDR3 length: 15 residues. The CDR3 is CASSSGDYSGNTIYF. CDR3 nucleotide sequence: TGTGCCAGCAGCTCGGGGGACTACTCTGGAAACACCATATATTTT.

This clonotype has more than one count but fewer than ten. The chain joins TRBV19 to TRBJ1-1, with D hard to call. This CDR3 comprises 14 residues. CDR1 and CDR2 from the germline V gene are LNHDA and SQIVND (reference sequence). Trimming took 5 bases from V and 0 from J, leaving 10 bases between them. The CDR3, as DNA: TGTGCCAGTAGTCCGAGGAACCTGAACACTGAAGCTTTCTTT. Amino acid sequence: CASSPRNLNTEAFF. The variable domain in full, with the rest retrieved from reference TRBV19 and TRBJ1-1, is DGGITQSPKYLFRKEGQNVTLSCEQNLNHDAMYWYRQDPGQGLRLIYYSQIVNDFQKGDIAEGYSVSREKKESFPLTVTSAQKNPTAFYLCASSPRNLNTEAFFGQGTRLTVV.

This clonotype was detected many times. The V and J genes are TRBV4-3 and TRBJ2-6; D ambiguous. Trimming removed 0 bases from V and 0 bases from J, with 6 bases in between. This CDR3 contains 16 residues. The germline CDR1 and CDR2 sequences are LGHNA and YSLEER. As DNA, the CDR3 is TGCGCCAGCAGCCAAGACCCAACCTCTGGGGCCAACGTCCTGACTTTC. Protein: CASSQDPTSGANVLTF.

This clonotype has more than one count but fewer than ten. The chain uses TRBV10-3 and TRBJ2-3; unclear D gene. Trimming removed 10 bases from V and 6 bases from J, with 11 bases in between. Germline-derived CDR1 and CDR2 are ENHRY and SYGVKD. The CDR3 has 11 residues. The CDR3 protein is CATSAGDTQYF. The CDR3 DNA sequence: TGTGCCACCTCCGCCGGGGATACGCAGTATTTT.

V and J are TRBV11-2 and TRBJ2-3, with D tentatively TRBD2 (6 bases). The CDR3 is 18 amino acids. Trimming cost V 0 bases and J 0 bases, with 16 bases left between them. Germline loops: CDR1 SGHAT, CDR2 FQNNGV. CDR3 amino acids: CASSLDPFLANSTDTQYF. In nucleotides, the CDR3 is TGTGCCAGCAGCTTAGATCCCTTCCTAGCGAATAGCACAGATACGCAGTATTTT.

The V gene is TRBV4-3, the J gene TRBJ2-6; D may be TRBD1 or TRBD2 (5 bases each). This CDR3 has 15 residues. Germline CDR1 is LGHNA and CDR2 is YSLEER. V lost 2 bases to trimming and J lost 4 bases, with 9 bases between them. CDR3 region: CASSQQGPGANVLTF. The CDR3 nucleotides read TGCGCCAGCAGCCAACAGGGACCCGGGGCCAACGTCCTGACTTTC.

This clonotype came up a few times. This chain joins TRBV6-2 or TRBV6-3 and TRBJ1-1; D might be TRBD1 (6 bases). Germline CDR1 reads MNHEY; CDR2 reads SVGEGT. V shed 6 bases and J shed 5 bases, with 16 bases lying between them. This CDR3 is 14 amino acids long. CDR3 residues: CASRSPLGGTEAFF. DNA of the CDR3: TGTGCCAGCAGATCCCCCCTAGGGGGTACTGAAGCTTTCTTT.

This clonotype was seen only a few times. The chain combines TRBV5-5 with TRBJ1-2; D remains ambiguous. This CDR3 has 15 amino acids. Germline CDR1 SGHKS, CDR2 YYEKEE (reference sequence). Trimming pared 0 bases from V and 0 bases from J, leaving 9 bases between. The DNA for the CDR3 is TGTGCCAGCAGCTTGGAGGTTTTAGCTAACTATGGCTACACCTTC. Translated: CASSLEVLANYGYTF.

This clonotype has at least ten counts. The gene calls are TRBV7-9 and TRBJ1-1; D ambiguous. Deletions cut 2 bases from V and 2 bases from J, with 3 bases between. Germline lookup yields CDR1 SEHNR and CDR2 FQNEAQ (reference sequence). The CDR3 covers 12 residues. CDR3 loop: CASSLSNTEAFF. CDR3 coding DNA: TGTGCCAGCAGCTTAAGTAACACTGAAGCTTTCTTT.

This chain connects TRBV7-8 to TRBJ2-7; D perhaps matches TRBD2 (6 bases). V lost 1 base and J lost 0, with 19 bases in between. Germline CDR1 reads SGHVS; CDR2 reads FQNEAQ. The CDR3 consists of 18 residues. The CDR3 sequence is CASSLEGWRGPLSYEQYF. The DNA of the CDR3 is TGTGCCAGCAGCTTAGAGGGGTGGCGGGGACCGCTCTCCTACGAGCAGTACTTC.

This clonotype was seen only a few times. The chain carries TRBV7-9 and TRBJ1-5; D possibly corresponds to TRBD1 (6 bases). Germline CDR1 and CDR2: SEHNR and FQNEAQ (reference sequence). CDR3 length equals 17 residues. The V end was cut by 5 bases, the J end by 2 bases, with 19 bases between. The DNA of the CDR3 is TGTGCCAGCAGCCTTGCGAGGGGGGCGGACGGCAATCAGCCCCAGCATTTT. Translating gives CASSLARGADGNQPQHF.

In this sample, this clonotype turned up many times. The rearrangement joins TRBV12-5 to TRBJ2-7; 13 bases line up with TRBD2. The CDR3 is 16 amino acids. J was trimmed by 5 bases and V by 6 bases; bases with no gene match: 10. Per the germline V gene, CDR1 is LGHNT and CDR2 is FRNRAP. This chain's CDR3 is CASGPWTSGSRHEQYF. The DNA of the CDR3 is TGTGCTAGTGGCCCCTGGACTAGCGGGAGCAGACACGAGCAGTACTTC.

The gene calls are TRBV5-1 and TRBJ2-1, with TRBD2 as a possible D gene (5 bases). This CDR3 has 15 amino acids. From germline, CDR1 is SGHRS and CDR2 YFSETQ. Trimming removed 2 bases from V and 5 bases from J, with 14 bases in between. CDR3 amino acids: CASSFGVLGHNEQFF. The CDR3, as DNA: TGCGCCAGCAGCTTCGGGGTACTAGGCCACAATGAGCAGTTCTTC.

The V and J genes are TRBV5-5 and TRBJ2-1; D remains ambiguous. Trimming pared 6 bases from V and 1 base from J, leaving 5 bases between. The CDR3 is 12 residues long. The germline V gene has CDR1 SGHKS and CDR2 YYEKEE (reference sequence). The CDR3 sequence is CASIGSYNEQFF. CDR3 coding DNA: TGTGCCAGCATCGGTTCCTACAATGAGCAGTTCTTC.

V and J are TRBV12-3 or TRBV12-4 and TRBJ2-5; 14 positions match TRBD2. After removal of 8 bases from V and 4 bases from J, the junction contained 9 bases not matched to a gene. The CDR3 contains 16 residues. DNA for the CDR3: TGTGCCAGCGGAAGGACTAGCGGGGGGCGGCGAGAGACCCAGTACTTC. Translation: CASGRTSGGRRETQYF.

The chain joins TRBV6-6 to TRBJ1-2; 7 nucleotides agree with TRBD1. Germline V lookup: CDR1 MNHNY, CDR2 SVGAGI (reference sequence). V was clipped by 4 bases and J by 8 bases; unmatched bases: 13. The CDR3 extends over 15 amino acids. The CDR3 nucleotides read TGTGCCAGCAGTTCAACCCAGGGGGGGCGGAGCGGCTACACCTTC. Translating it yields CASSSTQGGRSGYTF.